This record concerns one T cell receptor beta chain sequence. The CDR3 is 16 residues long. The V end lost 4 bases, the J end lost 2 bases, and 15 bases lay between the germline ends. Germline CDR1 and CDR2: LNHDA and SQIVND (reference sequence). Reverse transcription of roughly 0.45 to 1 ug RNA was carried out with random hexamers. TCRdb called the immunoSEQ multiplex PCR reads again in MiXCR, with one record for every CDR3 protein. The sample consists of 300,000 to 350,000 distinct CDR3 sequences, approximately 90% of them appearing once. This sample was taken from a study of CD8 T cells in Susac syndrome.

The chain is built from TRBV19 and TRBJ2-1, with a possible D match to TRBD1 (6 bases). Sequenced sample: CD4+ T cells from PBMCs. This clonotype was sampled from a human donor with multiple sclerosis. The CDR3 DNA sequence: TGTGCCAGTAGTACCGTCATGACAGGCCCCTACAATGAGCAGTTCTTC. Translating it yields CASSTVMTGPYNEQFF.